Shown below are 26 T cell receptor beta chains from a single sample sequenced in a study of identifying expanded T cells in peripheral blood. The data were produced by immunoSEQ multiplex PCR, yet TCRdb's version contains in-frame clones alone and is incomplete. The sample consists of over 80,000 clones, approximately 84% of them appearing once. The sequenced sample was blood. Receptor source: a person between 18 and 75 years old in good health.

The CDR3 reads CASSPITGGNEKLFF. The DNA of the CDR3 is TGTGCCAGCAGCCCGATCACAGGGGGAAATGAAAAACTGTTTTTT. The V gene is TRBV11-3, the J gene TRBJ1-4; 8 bases map to TRBD1. CDR3 length equals 15 residues. V lost 5 bases and J lost 5; bases outside the gene matches: 7. Germline V CDR1 and CDR2: SGHNT, YENEEA.

This chain links TRBV5-1 with TRBJ2-2, with D perhaps matching TRBD1 or TRBD2 (5 bases each). The CDR3 sequence is 16 residues long. The V end lost 0 bases, the J end lost 2 bases, and 11 bases lay between the germline ends. Germline V gene lookup returns CDR1 SGHRS and CDR2 YFSETQ. CDR3 sequence: CASSLDPGTNTGELFF. CDR3 in DNA: TGCGCCAGCAGCTTGGACCCAGGGACCAACACCGGGGAGCTGTTTTTT.

This chain joins TRBV25-1 and TRBJ1-1, with TRBD1 as a possible D gene (5 bases). Trimming removed 3 bases from V and 0 bases from J, with 11 bases in between. CDR3 length equals 15 residues. Germline CDR1 and CDR2: MGHDK and SYGVNS. In DNA form, the CDR3 reads TGTGCCAGCAGTGATGCCGGCAGGGTGAACACTGAAGCTTTCTTT. Its translation is CASSDAGRVNTEAFF.

The rearrangement uses TRBV15 and TRBJ1-1; a weak D match, TRBD1 (5 bases). V gave up 8 bases and J gave up 4 bases, with 17 bases separating them. The CDR3 consists of 14 residues. CDR1 is LNHNV and CDR2 is YYDKDF in the germline V gene (reference sequence). The CDR3 reads CATQNSGGITEAFF. The CDR3 DNA follows: TGTGCCACCCAGAACTCGGGGGGGATCACTGAAGCTTTCTTT.

CDR3 residues: CASSVPGRTDTQYF. The CDR3 DNA is TGCGCCAGCAGCGTGCCGGGGAGAACAGATACGCAGTATTTT. The V gene is TRBV4-1, the J gene TRBJ2-3; D possibly corresponds to TRBD2 (5 bases). Between the trimmed V and J ends, which lost 5 bases and 3 bases, there was a span of 12 bases. This CDR3 spans 14 amino acids. The V gene's germline CDR1 is MGHRA and CDR2 YSYEKL.

The chain joins TRBV11-2 to TRBJ2-1; no firm D call. This CDR3 spans 14 amino acids. The germline V and J ends were trimmed by 1 base and 4 bases, with 8 bases remaining between them. CDR1 is SGHAT, CDR2 FQNNGV, per germline. The chain's CDR3 is CASSLVGPYNEQFF. In nucleotides, the CDR3 is TGTGCCAGCAGCTTAGTAGGCCCGTACAATGAGCAGTTCTTC.

The chain has TRBV7-2 and TRBJ2-2, with 9 nucleotides matching TRBD2. CDR3 length: 15 amino acids. V was clipped by 3 bases and J by 7 bases; unmatched bases: 6. Germline V gene data show CDR1 as SGHTA and CDR2 as FQGNSA. CDR3 in DNA: TGTGCCAGCAGCTTTGGCGGGGGGGCGCACGGGGAGCTGTTTTTT. This translates into CASSFGGGAHGELFF.

V usage is TRBV11-3 and J usage is TRBJ1-2, with D possibly being TRBD1 (5 bases). Germline lookup yields CDR1 SGHNT and CDR2 YENEEA. V lost 5 bases, J lost 5 bases, and 21 bases lay in between. The length of the CDR3 is 16 residues. The CDR3 DNA reads as TGTGCCAGCAGCCGCCCCGTAAGGGGTTTGACGTATGGCTACACCTTC. This gives the protein CASSRPVRGLTYGYTF.

The chain is built from TRBV7-2 and TRBJ2-7, with 9 bases lining up with TRBD1. The V segment lost 5 bases and the J segment 2 bases; nucleotides outside the gene matches: 7. The length of the CDR3 is 15 residues. CDR1 is SGHTA, CDR2 FQGNSA, per germline. The DNA of the CDR3 is TGTGCCAGCAGCCGTACAGGGGGCGCGACCTACGAGCAGTACTTC. Translating it yields CASSRTGGATYEQYF.

The gene calls are TRBV5-1 and TRBJ2-1; possibly TRBD2 for D (6 bases). CDR1 and CDR2 from the germline V gene are SGHRS and YFSETQ. The CDR3 consists of 19 residues. V shed 6 bases and J shed 0 bases, with 25 bases lying between them. The CDR3 is CASTLRLGGSLVSYNEQFF. The CDR3 bases are TGCGCCAGCACCTTACGGTTGGGGGGTAGCCTGGTCTCCTACAATGAGCAGTTCTTC.

The V and J genes are TRBV5-4 and TRBJ2-7; no firm D call. The CDR3 contains 11 residues. Trimming pared 2 bases from V and 7 bases from J, leaving 7 bases between. The V gene's germline CDR1 is SGHNT and CDR2 YYREEE (reference sequence). CDR3 residues: CASSFGWEQYF. In DNA, the CDR3 is TGTGCCAGCAGCTTTGGGTGGGAGCAGTACTTC.

The CDR3 bases are TGTGCCTGGAGTGTACCGCGTGGTGGTGGTGAAAAACTGTTTTTT. This sequence encodes CAWSVPRGGGEKLFF. The gene calls are TRBV30 and TRBJ1-4, with D uncertain. V lost 0 bases and J lost 7, with 15 bases in between. The CDR3 is 15 amino acids. Germline CDR1 GTSNPN, CDR2 SVGIG (reference sequence).

The chain links TRBV5-1 to TRBJ2-1, with D uncertain. CDR3 size: 14 residues. Germline loops: CDR1 SGHRS, CDR2 YFSETQ. Trimming shortened V by 0 bases and J by 9 bases, and 13 bases separated the two germline ends. CDR3 nucleotide sequence: TGCGCCAGCAGCTTGGCCGGCCCTCTAGGTGAGCAGTTCTTC. Translation gives CASSLAGPLGEQFF.

This clone was counted a few times. The chain uses TRBV6-1 and TRBJ2-7; TRBD2 matches 9 bases. CDR1 is MNHNS and CDR2 is SASEGT in the germline V gene. Trimming took 6 bases from V and 5 from J; bases not matched to a gene: 11. This CDR3 has 15 residues. The chain's CDR3 is CASRGQTSGRNEQYF. In DNA form, the CDR3 reads TGTGCCAGCAGGGGACAGACTAGCGGTAGGAACGAGCAGTACTTC.

The CDR3 coding sequence is TGTGCCTGGAGTCGGTCACCGCGGCAAGAGACCCAGTACTTC. Translating it yields CAWSRSPRQETQYF. The V and J genes are TRBV30 and TRBJ2-5; no clear D gene. This CDR3 comprises 14 residues. Per the germline V gene, CDR1 is GTSNPN and CDR2 is SVGIG (reference sequence). The ends were cut back, 2 bases at V and 2 bases at J, with 12 bases in the middle. The full variable domain, with the rest looked up from reference TRBV30 and TRBJ2-5, is SQTIHQWPATLVQPVGSPLSLECTVEGTSNPNLYWYRQAAGRGLQLLFYSVGIGQISSEVPQNLSASRPQDRQFILSSKKLLLSDSGFYLCAWSRSPRQETQYFGPGTRLLVL.

J is TRBJ1-5 and V is TRBV7-2, with D unclear. The ends were cut back, 2 bases at V and 4 bases at J, with 6 bases in the middle. Germline V gene sequence: CDR1 SGHTA, CDR2 FQGNSA. CDR3 length: 13 residues. The CDR3 reads CASSLYENQPQHF. The DNA of the CDR3 is TGTGCCAGCAGCTTATATGAAAATCAGCCCCAGCATTTT.

V and J are TRBV7-6 and TRBJ1-3; D call uncertain. The ends were cut back, 4 bases at V and 0 bases at J, with 4 bases in the middle. The CDR3 is made up of 13 amino acids. The germline V gene encodes CDR1 SGHVS and CDR2 FNYEAQ. The CDR3 DNA is TGTGCCAGCAGCTCAAACTCTGGAAACACCATATATTTT. This sequence encodes CASSSNSGNTIYF.

The chain links TRBV13 to TRBJ1-6; D gene uncertain. The V end lost 1 base, the J end lost 9 bases, and 4 bases lay between the germline ends. Germline CDR1 is PRHDT and CDR2 is FYEKMQ (reference sequence). The CDR3 runs 12 residues. In DNA, the CDR3 is TGTGCCAGCAGCTTAGATGGTTCACCCCTCCACTTT. This encodes CASSLDGSPLHF.

This chain connects TRBV9 to TRBJ1-2, with a weak D call TRBD1 (5 bases). The germline V gene has CDR1 SGDLS and CDR2 YYNGEE. The CDR3 loop spans 17 amino acids. With 4 bases removed from V and 5 bases from J, the gap between germline ends came to 24 bases. CDR3 nucleotide sequence: TGTGCCAGCAGCCTGGGGCCGTGGGAAAATTTGGCTTATGGCTACACCTTC. It is translated as CASSLGPWENLAYGYTF. The full variable domain, with the rest looked up from reference TRBV9 and TRBJ1-2, is DSGVTQTPKHLITATGQRVTLRCSPRSGDLSVYWYQQSLDQGLQFLIQYYNGEERAKGNILERFSAQQFPDLHSELNLSSLELGDSALYFCASSLGPWENLAYGYTFGSGTRLTVV.

The chain recombines TRBV19 with TRBJ1-4; D is perhaps TRBD1 (6 bases). V was cut by 5 bases and J by 6 bases, with 19 bases left in between. In germline, CDR1 is LNHDA, CDR2 SQIVND (reference sequence). The CDR3 runs 16 residues. The DNA for the CDR3 is TGTGCCAGTAGTCCCGGCAGGGGATTCTTAGATGAAAAACTGTTTTTT. As protein: CASSPGRGFLDEKLFF.

The DNA for the CDR3 is TGTGCCAGCAGACAGACAGGGATCGGGACCCAGTACTTC. Protein product: CASRQTGIGTQYF. The genes are TRBV6-5 and TRBJ2-5, with 7 bases identical to TRBD1. The CDR3 totals 13 residues. Unmatched junction bases numbered 8, after V lost 6 bases and J lost 7 bases. Germline-derived CDR1 and CDR2 are MNHEY and SVGAGI.

The J gene is TRBJ2-3, the V gene TRBV13; no clear D gene. The ends were cut back, 5 bases at V and 4 bases at J, with 16 bases in the middle. CDR3 length: 15 amino acids. CDR1 and CDR2 from the germline V gene are PRHDT and FYEKMQ (reference sequence). The CDR3, as DNA: TGTGCCAGCAGCCCAAGGCCCACTGGGGCAGATACGCAGTATTTT. This encodes CASSPRPTGADTQYF. Full variable domain (missing parts from reference TRBV13 and TRBJ2-3): AAGVIQSPRHLIKEKRETATLKCYPIPRHDTVYWYQQGPGQDPQFLISFYEKMQSDKGSIPDRFSAQQFSDYHSELNMSSLELGDSALYFCASSPRPTGADTQYFGPGTRLTVL.

As DNA, the CDR3 is TGCGCCAGCAGCCAGGGGACAGGGGGCGGAAGTACTGAAGCTTTCTTT. The encoded protein is CASSQGTGGGSTEAFF. The rearrangement joins TRBV5-1 to TRBJ1-1; 12 bases line up with TRBD1. V was clipped by 4 bases and J by 5 bases; unmatched bases: 9. Germline lookup yields CDR1 SGHRS and CDR2 YFSETQ. The length of the CDR3 is 16 residues.

This chain's CDR3 is CASSASGTAEAFF. The CDR3 DNA sequence: TGTGCCAGCAGCGCCTCAGGGACGGCTGAAGCTTTCTTT. V is TRBV5-4 and J is TRBJ1-1, with D maybe TRBD1 (5 bases). The CDR3 spans 13 residues. V gave up 4 bases and J gave up 6 bases, with 13 bases separating them. Germline V gives CDR1 SGHNT, CDR2 YYREEE (reference sequence).

The rearrangement links TRBV6-1 to TRBJ2-7; 10 nucleotides match TRBD1. Germline CDR1 reads MNHNS; CDR2 reads SASEGT. Trimming at V came to 2 bases and at J to 3 bases, leaving 13 bases not matched to a gene. This CDR3 is built from 18 residues. The CDR3 DNA reads as TGTGCCAGCAGTGAACCCGACAGGGGGCGCATTGTTGGCTACGAGCAGTACTTC. Amino acid sequence: CASSEPDRGRIVGYEQYF.

The V call is TRBV23-1, the J call TRBJ1-1, with D possibly TRBD1 on 5 matching bases. TRBV23-1 is an ORF, with its function uncertain. This CDR3 is built from 18 residues. The V and J ends lost 0 bases and 3 bases respectively, with 20 bases between them. The CDR3 sequence is CASSQSRTGDRRDTEAFF. CDR3 sequence (DNA): TGCGCCAGCAGTCAATCGAGGACGGGGGACCGAAGGGACACTGAAGCTTTCTTT.